This note documents a single T cell receptor beta chain sequence. The target of this receptor is not known. Nothing much larger sits one base from this clone, and base qualities are not available. This record belongs to a study of T cell changes during pregnancy in multiple sclerosis (dated by TCRdb to between 2018 and 2021). Context from the whole study: The study looked at changes in the T cell repertoire across pregnancy in women with multiple sclerosis.

The CDR3 runs 16 amino acids, cysteine and phenylalanine included. CDR3 DNA is the only sequence kept; it has 48 bases, read in frame from the first base. As encoded in the germline V gene, CDR1 is SNHLY while CDR2 is FYNNEI. Trimming accounts for 6 bases at V and 6 bases at J, while the number of junction bases matched to no gene is 15. The protocol used for the library was the immunoSEQ multiplex PCR assay. This is the immuneACCESS table as TCRdb keeps it, with only in-frame sequences that have V and J called. A part of the clones is gone; compared with another copy, unresolved V genes explain less than half, and the rest is unexplained. The sample table shows about 40,000 clones, and about nine tenths are seen once. Of the sample, approximately 1.1% is held by the ten largest clones.

This receptor chain uses TRBV2 and TRBJ2-3; TRBD2 lines up with 7 middle nucleotides. This sequence originates from a female donor with multiple sclerosis, enrolled in a pregnancy study. The sample consisted of CD4+ T cells from peripheral blood mononuclear cells, taken after pregnancy. The nucleotide sequence is given as TGTGCCAGCAGCCTGAGGGGCAGCGGGACTTTTGATACGCAGTATTTT. The resulting protein is CASSLRGSGTFDTQYF. With the portions outside the CDR3 filled from the reference TRBV2 and TRBJ2-3 genes, the complete variable region becomes EPEVTQTPSHQVTQMGQEVILRCVPISNHLYFYWYRQILGQKVEFLVSFYNNEISEKSEIFDDQFSVERPDGSNFTLKIRSTKLEDSAMYFCASSLRGSGTFDTQYFGPGTRLTVL.